Below are 26 T cell receptor beta chains sequenced from a single sample in a study of human T cells and chemical hapten exposure. Time point noted: patch test 2, 6 weeks after DPC sensitization. Treatment noted: therapeutic diphenylcyclopropenone sensitization with weekly scalp DPC. TCRdb called the RACE reads again in MiXCR, with one record for every CDR3 protein. This sample carries about 73,000 distinct CDR3 sequences, about 9% of them seen once, and the ten largest clones take 3% to 4.5%. This specimen consisted of whole blood, obtained in connection with sensitization to the hapten diphenylcyclopropenone (DPC). The receptors stem from a woman between 45 and 65 years old with alopecia areata. Some clones in this sample may be carry-over from other donors' samples.

The chain links TRBV10-2 to TRBJ1-1; D not certain. The CDR3 is 14 amino acids. V lost 6 bases to trimming and J lost 1 base, with 12 bases between them. From germline, CDR1 is WSHSY and CDR2 SAAADI. This chain's CDR3 is CASRPPSGNTEAFF. CDR3 DNA sequence: TGCGCCAGCAGACCCCCCTCGGGGAACACTGAAGCTTTCTTT.

This clonotype was counted at least ten times. The CDR3: CASSLAVWMPNTEAFF. The CDR3 coding sequence is TGTGCCAGCAGCTTAGCGGTCTGGATGCCGAACACTGAAGCTTTCTTT. The chain links TRBV7-8 to TRBJ1-1; unclear D gene. The length of the CDR3 is 16 residues. Trimming stripped 0 bases from V and 1 base from J, with 12 bases between. Germline assignment: CDR1 SGHVS and CDR2 FQNEAQ.

This clonotype was seen repeatedly, ten times or more. The rearrangement joins TRBV7-9 to TRBJ1-2; 11 positions agree with TRBD1. This CDR3 has 15 residues. V dropped 5 bases and J dropped 2; count of bases not matched to a gene: 4. From germline, CDR1 is SEHNR and CDR2 FQNEAQ (reference sequence). The CDR3, as DNA: TGTGCCAGCAGCGTTGGGACAGGGGGGAACTATGGCTACACCTTC. It yields the protein CASSVGTGGNYGYTF.

V is TRBV6-5 and J is TRBJ2-7; TRBD2 is a possible D gene (5 bases). V gave up 10 bases and J gave up 6 bases, with 19 bases separating them. Germline CDR1 MNHEY, CDR2 SVGAGI. The CDR3 is 13 amino acids. The CDR3 DNA is TGTGCCAACAAAATCAAGGGCGCGGGCGAGCAGTACTTC. It codes for CANKIKGAGEQYF.

This sequence joins TRBV7-2 and TRBJ2-1, with D maybe TRBD1 (8 bases). V lost 6 bases and J lost 0, with 27 bases in between. Germline CDR1 and CDR2: SGHTA and FQGNSA. The CDR3 covers 20 residues. CDR3 coding DNA: TGTGCCAGCAGTCTAGGGCCACAGGGGGGGCCGACTAGCTCCTACAATGAGCAGTTCTTC. This gives the protein CASSLGPQGGPTSSYNEQFF. The entire variable domain, with the rest obtained from reference TRBV7-2 and TRBJ2-1, is as follows: GAGVSQSPSNKVTEKGKDVELRCDPISGHTALYWYRQSLGQGLEFLIYFQGNSAPDKSGLPSDRFSAERTGGSVSTLTIQRTQQEDSAVYLCASSLGPQGGPTSSYNEQFFGPGTRLTVL.

This clonotype was detected a few times. The rearrangement joins TRBV28 to TRBJ2-7; 8 bases are shared with TRBD1. CDR3 length equals 14 residues. Germline CDR1 MDHEN, CDR2 SYDVKM. Trimming at V came to 8 bases and at J to 1 base, leaving 7 bases not matched to a gene. This chain's CDR3 is CASHRGTGSYEQYF. The DNA for the CDR3 is TGTGCCAGCCACAGGGGGACAGGTTCCTACGAGCAGTACTTC. The full variable domain, its missing parts supplied by reference TRBV28 and TRBJ2-7, is DVKVTQSSRYLVKRTGEKVFLECVQDMDHENMFWYRQDPGLGLRLIYFSYDVKMKEKGDIPEGYSVSREKKERFSLILESASTNQTSMYLCASHRGTGSYEQYFGPGTRLTVT.

This clonotype was counted between two and nine times. The V and J genes are TRBV12-3 or TRBV12-4 and TRBJ2-7, with 7 positions matching TRBD2. The CDR3 is 12 residues long. V lost 5 bases and J lost 5; bases outside the gene matches: 3. CDR3 sequence (DNA): TGTGCCAGCAGTCCAGGGACTAACGAGCAGTACTTC. Translating gives CASSPGTNEQYF.

This clonotype occurred many times. This rearrangement joins TRBV20-1 to TRBJ1-3; a possible D gene is TRBD1 (5 bases). Germline CDR1 DFQATT, CDR2 SNEGSKA (reference sequence). This CDR3 is 15 amino acids long. Trimming removed 0 bases from V and 3 bases from J, with 12 bases in between. CDR3 residues: CSAREQGQRGNTIYF. The DNA for the CDR3 is TGCAGTGCTAGAGAACAAGGACAACGTGGAAACACCATATATTTT.

This clonotype was seen at least ten times. The V call is TRBV9, the J call TRBJ1-6, with 8 bases lining up with TRBD1. The germline CDR1 and CDR2 sequences are SGDLS and YYNGEE. The ends lost 0 bases at V and 7 bases at J; junction bases unmatched: 6. CDR3 length: 16 amino acids. The CDR3 reads CASSVEGTGGNSPLHF. The DNA for the CDR3 is TGTGCCAGCAGCGTAGAAGGGACAGGTGGGAATTCACCCCTCCACTTT.

At least ten counts were recorded for this clonotype. The chain joins TRBV6-6 to TRBJ1-1; the match to TRBD1 covers 7 bases. V trimming: 2 bases; J trimming: 0 bases; junction bases outside the gene matches: 6. CDR3 size: 16 residues. Germline V CDR1 and CDR2: MNHNY, SVGAGI (reference sequence). In DNA form, the CDR3 reads TGTGCCAGCAGTTACGAGCCAGGGGGATTGAACACTGAAGCTTTCTTT. Encoded protein: CASSYEPGGLNTEAFF.

The sample holds many counts of this clonotype. The chain links TRBV29-1 to TRBJ1-2, with TRBD1 as a possible D gene (5 bases). Trimming stripped 4 bases from V and 9 bases from J, with 12 bases between. CDR1 is SQVTM and CDR2 is ANQGSEA in the germline V gene. This CDR3 has 11 amino acids. This chain's CDR3 is CSVVGDGRYTF. CDR3 DNA: TGCAGCGTTGTCGGGGACGGACGCTACACCTTC.

This clonotype was seen repeatedly, ten times or more. The chain combines TRBV6-5 with TRBJ1-4; D is unclear. The V gene lost 0 bases and the J gene lost 5 bases, with 7 bases spanning the gap. The CDR3 sequence is 14 residues long. Germline assignment: CDR1 MNHEY and CDR2 SVGAGI. The CDR3 DNA reads as TGTGCCAGCAGTTACTCGAGCGGCAATGAAAAACTGTTTTTT. Amino acid sequence: CASSYSSGNEKLFF.

This clonotype was counted only a few times. The chain uses TRBV6-2 or TRBV6-3 and TRBJ1-1, with 7 bases that match TRBD1. The CDR3 contains 21 residues. Looked up from germline, CDR1 is MNHEY and CDR2 is SVGEGT. V shed 4 bases, J shed 5 bases, and the junction held 28 bases outside the gene matches. DNA of the CDR3: TGTGCCAGCAGTTCTTACGGAGACAGGGCCGGGCCTCTACGAAGAGGGACTGAAGCTTTCTTT. It codes for CASSSYGDRAGPLRRGTEAFF.

This clonotype has more than one count but fewer than ten. This chain links TRBV3-1 with TRBJ2-1; 10 bases agree with TRBD2. The CDR3 loop spans 13 amino acids. The germline V gene has CDR1 LGHDT and CDR2 YNNKEL (reference sequence). Losses at the gene ends were 5 bases for V and 8 bases for J; bases not matched to a gene: 3. The CDR3 bases are TGTGCCAGCAGCTACGGGACTAGCGATGAGCAGTTCTTC. It codes for CASSYGTSDEQFF.

The V gene is TRBV5-1, the J gene TRBJ2-3; D might be TRBD1 or TRBD2, each matching 5 bases. Between the trimmed V and J ends, which lost 4 bases and 1 base, there was a span of 13 bases. This CDR3 comprises 15 residues. Per germline, CDR1 SGHRS and CDR2 YFSETQ. CDR3 sequence reads: CASSPSGDRTDTQYF. CDR3 DNA sequence: TGCGCCAGCAGCCCCTCCGGGGACCGCACAGATACGCAGTATTTT.

The CDR3 loop is CASSFRDDRYEQYF. The CDR3, as DNA: TGCGCCAGCAGCTTCCGGGACGACCGCTACGAGCAGTACTTC. The rearrangement joins TRBV5-1 to TRBJ2-7; TRBD1 or TRBD2 may be the D gene (5 bases each). Trimming removed 2 bases at V and 3 bases at J, with 12 bases between. The V gene's germline CDR1 is SGHRS and CDR2 YFSETQ. The CDR3 consists of 14 residues.

This clonotype has a count of ten or more. This chain joins TRBV7-9 and TRBJ1-5; a possible D gene is TRBD1 (6 bases). CDR3 length: 15 residues. Trimming cost V 5 bases and J 2 bases, with 13 bases left between them. Per the germline V gene, CDR1 is SEHNR and CDR2 is FQNEAQ (reference sequence). The CDR3 loop reads CASSLVEGGNQPQHF. For the CDR3, the DNA is TGTGCCAGCAGCCTAGTGGAGGGGGGCAATCAGCCCCAGCATTTT.

This clonotype was seen ten or more times. The chain joins TRBV6-2 or TRBV6-3 to TRBJ1-2; D might be TRBD1 (5 bases). The V end was cut by 5 bases, the J end by 2 bases, with 9 bases between. The CDR3 is made up of 13 amino acids. Germline values: CDR1 MNHEY, CDR2 SVGEGT. The CDR3 nucleotides read TGTGCCAGCAGTCAACGACAGAACTATGGCTACACCTTC. Amino acids: CASSQRQNYGYTF.

This clonotype was found many times. The gene calls are TRBV6-6 and TRBJ1-3; D not resolved. CDR3 length: 12 amino acids. Between the trimmed V and J ends, which lost 9 bases and 0 bases, there was a span of 6 bases. Germline lookup yields CDR1 MNHNY and CDR2 SVGAGI (reference sequence). The CDR3 nucleotides are TGTGCCAGGGCCCTCTCTGGAAACACCATATATTTT. This gives the protein CARALSGNTIYF.

This clonotype was seen only a few times. V gene TRBV18 combines with J gene TRBJ1-4, with D possibly being TRBD1 (6 bases). The CDR3 length is 21 residues. V shed 2 bases and J shed 7 bases, with 32 bases lying between them. Germline V CDR1 and CDR2: KGHSH, LQKENI. DNA for the CDR3: TGTGCCAGCTCACCAACTGTCTGGCCGACCGGGACAACTGATAGAAGTGAAAAACTGTTTTTT. This codes for CASSPTVWPTGTTDRSEKLFF.

This clonotype came up many times. This chain connects TRBV6-1 to TRBJ2-1, with D tentatively TRBD2 (5 bases). The CDR3 is 15 amino acids. The V end was cut by 2 bases, the J end by 7 bases, with 15 bases between. Germline V gene sequence: CDR1 MNHNS, CDR2 SASEGT. The CDR3 spells CASSEWRTGTNEQFF. The CDR3 DNA follows: TGTGCCAGCAGTGAATGGAGGACTGGAACGAATGAGCAGTTCTTC.

This clonotype was seen repeatedly, ten times or more. The genes are TRBV4-1 and TRBJ1-6; a weak D match, TRBD1 (6 bases). Trimming took off 2 bases at V and 7 bases at J, with 15 bases between the two ends. This CDR3 is built from 16 residues. Germline V gene data show CDR1 as MGHRA and CDR2 as YSYEKL. The CDR3 nucleotides read TGCGCCAGCAGCCAATCCCCACTCGGGGGCAATTCACCCCTCCACTTT. Protein sequence: CASSQSPLGGNSPLHF.

This clonotype was observed a handful of times. V is TRBV5-1 and J is TRBJ2-3; 8 bases fit TRBD2. CDR1 is SGHRS and CDR2 is YFSETQ in the germline V gene. The junction had 13 bases not matched to a gene; V was cut back by 4 bases and J by 3 bases. CDR3 length equals 17 residues. The CDR3: CASSRGSGGGTTDTQYF. Written as DNA, the CDR3 is TGCGCCAGCAGCCGAGGCTCTGGCGGGGGGACGACAGATACGCAGTATTTT.

The chain is built from TRBV19 and TRBJ2-7, with 7 nucleotides matching TRBD1. The trim removed 1 base at V and 9 bases at J, leaving 6 bases unmatched. CDR3 length: 13 amino acids. The germline CDR1 and CDR2 sequences are LNHDA and SQIVND (reference sequence). The CDR3 sequence: CASSIGATGTQYF. The CDR3 DNA is TGTGCCAGTAGTATAGGGGCGACAGGGACGCAGTACTTC. Full variable domain (missing parts from reference TRBV19 and TRBJ2-7): DGGITQSPKYLFRKEGQNVTLSCEQNLNHDAMYWYRQDPGQGLRLIYYSQIVNDFQKGDIAEGYSVSREKKESFPLTVTSAQKNPTAFYLCASSIGATGTQYFGPGTRLTVT.

The sample holds a few counts of this clonotype. The genes are TRBV24-1 and TRBJ2-1; D gene unclear. Germline CDR1 KGHDR, CDR2 SFDVKD. V dropped 10 bases and J dropped 8 bases, with 14 bases sitting between them. The CDR3 covers 12 residues. The chain's CDR3 is CATGLESDEQFF. In DNA form, the CDR3 reads TGTGCCACGGGGTTAGAGTCCGATGAGCAGTTCTTC.

The sample holds many counts of this clonotype. J is TRBJ1-1 and V is TRBV29-1; D unresolved. Germline CDR1 SQVTM, CDR2 ANQGSEA. Between the trimmed V and J ends, which lost 4 bases and 3 bases, there was a span of 6 bases. The CDR3 runs 11 residues. The CDR3 here is CSVAGDTEAFF. CDR3 sequence (DNA): TGCAGCGTTGCTGGGGACACTGAAGCTTTCTTT.